Given below is one T cell receptor (beta chain) in context. The CDR3 is 13 residues long. Losses at the gene ends were 3 bases for V and 1 base for J; bases not matched to a gene: 2. Looked up from germline, CDR1 is DFQATT and CDR2 is SNEGSKA (reference sequence). A single record per CDR3 protein comes from TCRdb applying MiXCR to the RT-PCR reads. The data hold about 680,000 distinct CDR3 sequences, with 12% to 15% observed a single time. The sequence came from a female donor in good health, serving as a healthy control. The sample comprised memory CD4+ T cells from blood. The gene calls are TRBV20-1 and TRBJ1-1, with 7 bases lining up with TRBD1. The CDR3 DNA reads TGCAGTGCTAGGGAGGGGGCGAACACTGAAGCTTTCTTT. This sequence encodes CSAREGANTEAFF.